This T cell receptor (beta chain) comes out of a study of shared clonotypes between healthy human individuals. Study-wide points: Rarefaction demonstrated incomplete sorted-subset sequencing despite large depth.

An even split of each subset's genomic DNA across several immunoSEQ plates was performed. When replicate PCRs were run on sorted subsets, they used 200 ng DNA, about 30,000 T cell genomes. The repertoire was sequenced with immunoSEQ multiplex PCR; TCRdb's copy has only in-frame clones and lacks some. The table records 2 million or so clones, about 95% of them present only once. V lost 5 bases to trimming and J lost 3 bases; unmatched junction nucleotides: 5. The CDR3 spans 14 residues. Per the germline V gene, CDR1 is MNHEY and CDR2 is SMNVEV (reference sequence). Naive CD8 cells, CD45RO-negative and positively selected for CCR7, excluded terminally differentiated effector memory CD45RA+ cells. Each sample came from a Caucasian adult donor living in Nashville, Tennessee. This clone was found once. The antigen is unknown.

The genes are TRBV27 and TRBJ1-1; 8 nucleotides match TRBD1. The receptor's source is a man aged 18 to 30 in good health. Sequencing was carried out using naive CD8+ T cells sorted from blood. CDR3 protein: CASSATGADTEAFF. In DNA, the CDR3 is TGTGCCAGCAGTGCGACAGGGGCTGACACTGAAGCTTTCTTT.